A selection of T cell receptor beta chains follows, all from one sample in a study of cytotoxic CD8 clonotypes in ibrutinib-treated CLL. Measured with immunoSEQ multiplex PCR; TCRdb has only the in-frame clones, and not every one. Of roughly 190,000 clones in the sample, over 55% were seen once. The sample was PBMCs, taken after 24 months of ibrutinib treatment. Source of these receptors: a human donor with chronic lymphocytic leukemia. The CDR3 runs from the conserved cysteine through the conserved F or W. Fields, in order: V gene, J gene, D gene, clone size, CDR3 DNA, CDR3 protein. D genes are given only for firm matches. Not every row has a clone size; where given, it reads once, few, many or a size class.

TRBV10-3	TRBJ2-7	TRBD2	.	TGTGCCATCAGTCGAGAAGCGGGAGGGTTCTACGAGCAGTACTTC	CAISREAGGFYEQYF
TRBV30	TRBJ1-1	.	.	TGTGCCTGGAGTGTACGTCAGGGGAGGGGCAGAGCTTTCTTT	CAWSVRQGRGRAFF
TRBV7-2	TRBJ1-3	.	.	TGTGCCAGCAGCTTATTCTTCGGATGGGAGACTGGAAACACCATATATTTT	CASSLFFGWETGNTIYF
TRBV15	TRBJ2-5	TRBD2	.	TGTGCCACCCGCGGACTAGCGGGATTCGAGACCCAGTACTTC	CATRGLAGFETQYF
TRBV30	TRBJ1-2	.	.	TGTGCTTGGAGACAAAGGACTAACTATGGCTACACCTTC	CAWRQRTNYGYTF
TRBV29-1	TRBJ1-5	.	.	TGCAGCGTTGAAAACGGCCGGGGCAGGCCCCAGCATTTT	CSVENGRGRPQHF
TRBV23-1	TRBJ2-1	TRBD1	.	TGCGCCAGCAGTCCCTCCGGGACAGGGGCCGGGAATGAGCAGTTCTTC	CASSPSGTGAGNEQFF
TRBV12-5	TRBJ2-2	.	few	TGTGCTAGTGGTCTCGGTCTTAACACCGGGGAGCTGTTTTTT	CASGLGLNTGELFF
TRBV18	TRBJ2-7	TRBD2	.	TGTGCCAGCTCACCGATTCTTGCGGGAGCTTACGAGCAGTACTTC	CASSPILAGAYEQYF
TRBV6-7	TRBJ2-7	TRBD2	.	TGTGCCAGCAATACGGGACTAGCGGGAGTGGGCGAGCAGTACTTC	CASNTGLAGVGEQYF
TRBV5-1	TRBJ1-1	.	.	TGCGCCAGCCGATTACAGGGCCCCAGCTATAGTGAAGCTTTCTTT	CASRLQGPSYSEAFF
TRBV7-2	TRBJ2-7	TRBD1	once	TGTGCCAGCAGCTTGGGACAGGGGAGACTCTACGAGCAGTACTTC	CASSLGQGRLYEQYF
TRBV12-5	TRBJ2-4	.	.	TGTGCTAGTGGTTTGGTTATGGTGTCTAGCACGTCCAAAAACATTCAGTACTTC	CASGLVMVSSTSKNIQYF
TRBV29-1	TRBJ2-2	.	few	TGCAGCGTAGGTGATTACACCGGGGAGCTGTTTTTT	CSVGDYTGELFF
TRBV19	TRBJ1-1	.	.	TGTGCCAGTAGTATCAAGGGCACGGGGCGTGAAGCTTTCTTT	CASSIKGTGREAFF
TRBV29-1	TRBJ1-3	TRBD1	.	TGCAGCGTTGGGGGACAGGGAGGAGTGGGGAACACCATATATTTT	CSVGGQGGVGNTIYF
TRBV9	TRBJ2-1	TRBD1	.	TGTGCCAGCAGCCCCCCGGGACAGGGAGTGTATGAGCAGTTCTTC	CASSPPGQGVYEQFF
TRBV4-1	TRBJ1-5	.	once	TGCGCCAGCAGCCAAGTCCCGGCGGGCGAGCAGCCCCAGCATTTT	CASSQVPAGEQPQHF
TRBV11-2	TRBJ2-1	TRBD2	.	TGTGCCAGCAGCTCCCAGCGGGGGCGGGAGAGGAATGAGCAGTTCTTC	CASSSQRGRERNEQFF
TRBV2	TRBJ2-1	.	few	TGTGCCAGGGGACCGGGCGGTATCGGAACGTTCTTC	CARGPGGIGTFF
TRBV9	TRBJ2-7	TRBD1	.	TGTGCCAGCAGCCCTCAGACAGGGGGAAACGAGCAGTACTTC	CASSPQTGGNEQYF
TRBV5-6	TRBJ1-2	.	.	TGTGCCAGCAGCTTCACAGGGTTTAGCTACACCTTC	CASSFTGFSYTF
TRBV19	TRBJ2-3	TRBD2	.	TGTGCCAGTAGTATGAGGACTAGTGGAGATACGCAGTATTTT	CASSMRTSGDTQYF
TRBV19	TRBJ1-3	.	.	TGTGCCAGTAGTATAGTTTCAACAGGTCGCTCTGGAAACACCATATATTTT	CASSIVSTGRSGNTIYF
TRBV19	TRBJ1-2	TRBD1	few	TGTGCCAGTAGCGCGGGACAGGTCGGCTATGGCTACACCTTC	CASSAGQVGYGYTF
TRBV20-1	TRBJ2-4	.	few	TGCAGTGCCCGAAGCTACGGCATTCAGTACTTC	CSARSYGIQYF
TRBV9	TRBJ2-2	TRBD2	.	TGTGCCAGCAGCGGCAACTCCGGGACTAGCGGGTTGACGAGCACCGGGGAGCTGTTTTTT	CASSGNSGTSGLTSTGELFF
TRBV5-6	TRBJ2-3	TRBD2	.	TGTGCCAGCGTTCCGGGACTAGCGGGAGGGTCCGGAAGGAGAAATACGCAGTATTTT	CASVPGLAGGSGRRNTQYF
TRBV7-2	TRBJ2-5	.	.	TGTGCCAGCACCCGTGGGGCAGCAGACGGGGGAAAGACCCAGTACTTC	CASTRGAADGGKTQYF
TRBV4-3	TRBJ2-7	.	.	TGCGCCAGCAGCCCAAGAGGTTTTGGCGAGCAGTACTTC	CASSPRGFGEQYF
TRBV28	TRBJ2-7	TRBD2	.	TGTGCCAGCAGTTTAATGGCGGGAGGGATCTACGAGCAGTACTTC	CASSLMAGGIYEQYF
TRBV5-6	TRBJ2-2	TRBD2	.	TGTGCCAGCAGCTTTCTGAGGGAGGGCGTATCTTCCGGGGAGCTGTTTTTT	CASSFLREGVSSGELFF
TRBV11-2	TRBJ1-1	.	.	TGTGCCAGCAGGGGACTAGAGAACACTGAAGCTTTCTTT	CASRGLENTEAFF
TRBV2	TRBJ2-2	.	.	TGTGCCAGCATTGGTAACACCGGGGAGCTGTTTTTT	CASIGNTGELFF
TRBV6-5	TRBJ1-2	.	.	TGTGCCAGCAGTTACGCAGGGGCGGGCAACACCTTC	CASSYAGAGNTF
TRBV6-5	TRBJ1-2	.	once	TGTGCCAGCAGTTCGCGGGACTATGGCTACACCTTC	CASSSRDYGYTF
TRBV28	TRBJ1-2	.	few	TGTGCCAGCACCCAGGGTGTCTCTGGCTACACCTTC	CASTQGVSGYTF
TRBV20-1	TRBJ1-5	.	.	TGCAGTGCCCTGGGACAGCCCCAGCATTTT	CSALGQPQHF
TRBV9	TRBJ2-2	TRBD1	once	TGTGCCAGCAGCTGGCCGGACAGGGGGTCGAACACCGGGGAGCTGTTTTTT	CASSWPDRGSNTGELFF
TRBV2	TRBJ2-5	.	.	TGTGCCACCCACCGGACAGCACAAGAGACCCAGTACTTC	CATHRTAQETQYF
TRBV6-6	TRBJ2-7	.	.	TGTGCCAGCAAGGGGGTGGGGGCCTACGAGCAGTACTTC	CASKGVGAYEQYF
TRBV14	TRBJ2-5	.	.	TGTGCCAGCAGCCAAGTTCGTTGGGAGACCCAGTACTTC	CASSQVRWETQYF